Following are 28 T cell receptor beta chains from one sample sequenced in a study of shared clonotypes between healthy human individuals (dated by TCRdb to the early 2020s). Library generation was performed with the immunoSEQ multiplex PCR assay. This immuneACCESS table, as held by TCRdb, lists in-frame sequences with V and J called but not all clones. Of the missing ones, under half trace to an unresolved V gene in checked studies; the others have no known cause. The table for this sample lists about a million clones; around 75% of them were counted only once. The ten largest clones capture about 1.5% of the sample. The sequenced material came from memory CD4+ T cells sorted from blood. In light of the paper, this sample's cell subset or site label describes: CD45RA-negative fraction. The receptors were sampled from a man aged 18 to 30 in good health.

The chain employs TRBV5-5 and TRBJ1-2; 9 bases map to TRBD1. Trimming removed 2 bases from V and 8 bases from J; junction bases left unmatched: 10. Germline values: CDR1 SGHKS, CDR2 YYEKEE (reference sequence). This CDR3 contains 15 residues. The CDR3 DNA reads as TGTGCCAGCAGCTTTCAGGGGACAGGGAATCAGGGCTACACCTTC. It codes for CASSFQGTGNQGYTF. The full variable domain, in which reference TRBV5-5 and TRBJ1-2 provide the parts outside the CDR3, is DAGVTQSPTHLIKTRGQQVTLRCSPISGHKSVSWYQQVLGQGPQFIFQYYEKEERGRGNFPDRFSARQFPNYSSELNVNALLLGDSALYLCASSFQGTGNQGYTFGSGTRLTVV.

The sample holds many counts of this clone. The junction departs from germline at one end; a sequencing error may be responsible. V gene TRBV7-7 combines with J gene TRBJ2-1, with TRBD1 matching over 7 bases. Germline CDR1 is SSHAT and CDR2 is FNYEAQ (reference sequence). The CDR3 sequence is 13 residues long. CDR3 coding DNA: TGTGCTAGCAGCTCGAACAGGGGCAATGAGCAGTTCTTC. Encoded protein: CASSSNRGNEQFF.

This clone was observed a single time. This chain uses TRBV10-3 with TRBJ2-5; 9 positions match TRBD2. CDR3 length equals 14 residues. Trimming removed 3 bases from V and 5 bases from J; junction bases left unmatched: 4. Germline CDR1 is ENHRY and CDR2 is SYGVKD. The CDR3 bases are TGTGCCATCAGTGACTCGGGGACTAGCGAGACCCAGTACTTC. Translating it yields CAISDSGTSETQYF.

This clone was observed a single time. This chain connects TRBV6-6 to TRBJ1-4, with no clear D. There are 13 residues in the CDR3. Trimming cost V 11 bases and J 3 bases, with 13 bases left between them. Germline-derived CDR1 and CDR2 are MNHNY and SVGAGI (reference sequence). CDR3 sequence: CAHKGQANEKLFF. DNA for the CDR3: TGTGCCCATAAGGGTCAAGCTAATGAAAAACTGTTTTTT.

The genes are TRBV5-4 and TRBJ1-6; D not resolved. CDR3 length: 16 amino acids. The germline V and J ends were trimmed by 1 base and 0 bases, with 8 bases remaining between them. Germline CDR1 SGHNT, CDR2 YYREEE (reference sequence). Written as DNA, the CDR3 is TGTGCCAGCAGCTTGTCCAGTGTCTCCTATAATTCACCCCTCCACTTT. Its protein is CASSLSSVSYNSPLHF.

This clone was counted a few times. The gene calls are TRBV30 and TRBJ1-4, with TRBD1 as a possible D gene (6 bases). Trimming took 0 bases from V and 8 from J, leaving 13 bases between them. Looked up from germline, CDR1 is GTSNPN and CDR2 is SVGIG (reference sequence). This CDR3 has 14 residues. The CDR3 sequence: CAWSVSGADEKLFF. In nucleotides, the CDR3 is TGTGCCTGGAGTGTGTCGGGGGCGGACGAAAAACTGTTTTTT.

This clone was counted ten times or more. J is TRBJ2-3 and V is TRBV7-9; D call uncertain. Germline CDR1 is SEHNR and CDR2 is FQNEAQ (reference sequence). This CDR3 region has 14 residues. V lost 5 bases to trimming and J lost 0 bases, with 9 bases between them. This CDR3 is CASSITDSTDTQYF. CDR3 bases: TGTGCCAGCAGCATTACCGACAGCACAGATACGCAGTATTTT. The full variable domain, completed using reference TRBV7-9 and TRBJ2-3, is DTGVSQNPRHKITKRGQNVTFRCDPISEHNRLYWYRQTLGQGPEFLTYFQNEAQLEKSRLLSDRFSAERPKGSFSTLEIQRTEQGDSAMYLCASSITDSTDTQYFGPGTRLTVL.

The V and J genes are TRBV6-4 and TRBJ1-1, with TRBD1 identical over 7 bases. Germline V CDR1 and CDR2: MRHNA, SNTAGT. The CDR3 runs 13 residues. Germline trimming cut 3 bases from V and 3 bases from J; bases unmatched to any gene: 1. The CDR3 sequence is CASSEGQYTEAFF. The CDR3 coding sequence is TGTGCCAGCAGTGAGGGACAGTACACTGAAGCTTTCTTT.

The chain combines TRBV5-6 with TRBJ1-1; 8 bases map to TRBD1. CDR1 and CDR2 (germline): SGHDT, YYEEEE. Germline trimming cut 6 bases from V and 3 bases from J; bases unmatched to any gene: 13. CDR3 length equals 16 residues. CDR3 region: CASNLFQGARHTEAFF. In DNA, the CDR3 is TGTGCCAGCAACTTATTTCAGGGGGCGCGGCACACTGAAGCTTTCTTT. Combining the CDR3 with reference TRBV5-6 and TRBJ1-1 gives the whole variable domain DAGVTQSPTHLIKTRGQQVTLRCSPKSGHDTVSWYQQALGQGPQFIFQYYEEEERQRGNFPDRFSGHQFPNYSSELNVNALLLGDSALYLCASNLFQGARHTEAFFGQGTRLTVV.

The chain employs TRBV2 and TRBJ2-5; D may be TRBD1 (6 bases). The DNA end is more similar to TRBJ2-7, so the J call may be wrong. CDR1 and CDR2 from the germline V gene are SNHLY and FYNNEI. The CDR3 sequence is 13 residues long. The CDR3: CASSYGQKYEQYF. CDR3 nucleotide sequence: TGTGCCAGCAGTTACGGACAGAAATACGAGCAGTACTTC.

This chain connects TRBV5-1 to TRBJ2-7, with 8 nucleotides matching TRBD1. CDR1 is SGHRS and CDR2 is YFSETQ in the germline V gene. Trimming removed 4 bases from V and 6 bases from J; junction bases left unmatched: 9. CDR3 length: 14 amino acids. The DNA of the CDR3 is TGCGCCAGCAGCGAGTCCGGGACAGGAGGCGAGCAGTACTTC. Translating gives CASSESGTGGEQYF.

This chain joins TRBV5-1 and TRBJ2-1; TRBD2 matches at 7 bases. Germline V lookup: CDR1 SGHRS, CDR2 YFSETQ. V trimming: 0 bases; J trimming: 4 bases; junction bases outside the gene matches: 4. The CDR3 length is 15 residues. The CDR3 region is CASSLDGRGYNEQFF. The CDR3 DNA reads as TGCGCCAGCAGCTTGGATGGGCGGGGGTACAATGAGCAGTTCTTC.

This clone was observed a handful of times. This chain links TRBV7-9 with TRBJ1-3, with D possibly TRBD1 on 5 matching bases. The CDR3 consists of 15 residues. The germline V gene has CDR1 SEHNR and CDR2 FQNEAQ (reference sequence). Trimming removed 5 bases from V and 2 bases from J, with 13 bases in between. As DNA, the CDR3 is TGTGCCAGCAGCAAGTTGTGGGACCCTGGAAACACCATATATTTT. Amino acids: CASSKLWDPGNTIYF.

This clone has more than one count but fewer than ten. V is TRBV30 and J is TRBJ1-1; D unresolved. The germline CDR1 and CDR2 sequences are GTSNPN and SVGIG (reference sequence). Trimming cost V 0 bases and J 8 bases, with 10 bases left between them. The CDR3 consists of 12 residues. The CDR3 reads CAWSVRMKEAFF. As DNA, the CDR3 is TGTGCCTGGAGTGTACGGATGAAAGAAGCTTTCTTT.

This rearrangement joins TRBV12-5 to TRBJ1-6, with a tentative D call TRBD1 (5 bases). The V end was cut by 7 bases, the J end by 5 bases, with 15 bases between. Germline CDR1 reads LGHNT; CDR2 reads FRNRAP. This CDR3 has 15 amino acids. The CDR3 here is CASANAGVNNSPLHF. The CDR3 bases are TGTGCTAGTGCCAATGCGGGGGTAAATAATTCACCCCTCCACTTT.

V and J are TRBV30 and TRBJ1-5, with no clear D. Trimming left V 0 bases short and J 5 bases short, with 11 bases between. The CDR3 consists of 14 residues. Germline V gene data show CDR1 as GTSNPN and CDR2 as SVGIG (reference sequence). The CDR3 sequence is CAWSVSNSDQPQHF. The CDR3 DNA sequence: TGTGCCTGGAGTGTCTCTAATTCAGATCAGCCCCAGCATTTT. Full variable domain (outside the CDR3, taken from reference TRBV30 and TRBJ1-5): SQTIHQWPATLVQPVGSPLSLECTVEGTSNPNLYWYRQAAGRGLQLLFYSVGIGQISSEVPQNLSASRPQDRQFILSSKKLLLSDSGFYLCAWSVSNSDQPQHFGDGTRLSIL.

The chain couples TRBV2 to TRBJ1-6; TRBD1 matches at 12 bases. The CDR3 covers 16 residues. The ends lost 2 bases at V and 7 bases at J; junction bases unmatched: 3. Germline assignment: CDR1 SNHLY and CDR2 FYNNEI. The CDR3 sequence is CASSEKGQGANSPLHF. The CDR3 DNA reads as TGTGCCAGCAGTGAAAAGGGACAGGGGGCGAATTCACCCCTCCACTTT.

The chain carries TRBV25-1 and TRBJ2-7, with 9 bases that match TRBD1. The ends lost 1 base at V and 7 bases at J; junction bases unmatched: 5. Germline V gene lookup returns CDR1 MGHDK and CDR2 SYGVNS. The length of the CDR3 is 14 residues. The CDR3 region is CASSESGTGHEQYF. The CDR3 nucleotides read TGTGCCAGCAGTGAATCCGGGACAGGGCATGAGCAGTACTTC.

The V and J genes are TRBV7-9 and TRBJ2-7; the D is unclear. Germline assignment: CDR1 SEHNR and CDR2 FQNEAQ (reference sequence). Trimming removed 5 bases at V and 7 bases at J, with 9 bases between. There are 11 residues in the CDR3. The CDR3 reads CASSDKGEQYF. Written as DNA, the CDR3 is TGTGCCAGCAGCGACAAAGGAGAGCAGTACTTC.

This clone is a singleton in its sample. The chain couples TRBV11-2 to TRBJ1-2; 7 bases are shared with TRBD1. The V segment lost 4 bases and the J segment 2 bases; nucleotides outside the gene matches: 10. In germline, CDR1 is SGHAT, CDR2 FQNNGV. The CDR3 is 16 residues long. CDR3 bases: TGTGCCAGCAGCTCAATTAGGGACAGCAGGAACTATGGCTACACCTTC. This gives the protein CASSSIRDSRNYGYTF.

The chain combines TRBV10-1 with TRBJ2-2, with 8 bases lining up with TRBD1. The CDR3 sequence is 14 residues long. V lost 2 bases to trimming and J lost 5 bases; unmatched junction nucleotides: 1. Germline V gene lookup returns CDR1 WNHNN and CDR2 SYGVQD (reference sequence). The CDR3 DNA reads as TGCGCCAGCAGTGAGCGGACAGGGACCGGGGAGCTGTTTTTT. Protein sequence: CASSERTGTGELFF.

This clone was detected ten times or more. In nucleotides, the CDR3 is TGTGCCAGCAGTTTTGCAGGGGGCTTTTCTGGGGCCAACGTCCTGACTTTC. Translating gives CASSFAGGFSGANVLTF. This rearrangement joins TRBV28 to TRBJ2-6; TRBD1 aligns across 8 bases. The V gene end was trimmed by 3 bases and the J gene end by 1 base; junction bases not matched to a gene: 5. CDR1 is MDHEN and CDR2 is SYDVKM in the germline V gene. The CDR3 totals 17 residues.

This rearrangement joins TRBV7-7 to TRBJ2-5, with a weak D call TRBD2 (5 bases). This CDR3 has 12 amino acids. Per germline, CDR1 SSHAT and CDR2 FNYEAQ (reference sequence). The CDR3 reads CASASFGETQYF. The CDR3 DNA reads TGTGCTAGCGCTAGCTTCGGCGAGACCCAGTACTTC.

This clone was found a few times. The V and J genes are TRBV29-1 and TRBJ2-1, with TRBD2 matching over 7 bases. Germline V gene lookup returns CDR1 SQVTM and CDR2 ANQGSEA. V lost 4 bases, J lost 2 bases, and 5 bases stayed unmatched. CDR3 length equals 14 residues. The CDR3 nucleotides are TGCAGCGTTGCCCGCGGGAGCACCTACAATGAGCAGTTCTTC. Amino acids: CSVARGSTYNEQFF.

This clone turned up a few times. V gene TRBV9 combines with J gene TRBJ1-4, with D perhaps TRBD1 (5 bases). The CDR3 totals 13 residues. CDR1 is SGDLS and CDR2 is YYNGEE in the germline V gene. V lost 3 bases, J lost 7 bases, and 10 bases lay in between. The chain's CDR3 is CASSAMGTEKLFF. The CDR3, as DNA: TGTGCCAGCAGCGCCATGGGGACTGAAAAACTGTTTTTT.

V usage is TRBV7-9 and J usage is TRBJ1-1, with 7 nucleotides matching TRBD1. This CDR3 is built from 15 residues. Losses at the gene ends were 5 bases for V and 4 bases for J; bases not matched to a gene: 10. From germline, CDR1 is SEHNR and CDR2 FQNEAQ (reference sequence). The DNA of the CDR3 is TGTGCCAGCAGCCCGAGGGGACAGATCGGCACTGAAGCTTTCTTT. It encodes CASSPRGQIGTEAFF.

V and J are TRBV7-9 and TRBJ2-7; D unclear. This CDR3 contains 14 residues. Germline V CDR1 and CDR2: SEHNR, FQNEAQ (reference sequence). Between the trimmed V and J ends, which lost 1 base and 3 bases, there was a span of 10 bases. The DNA of the CDR3 is TGTGCCAGCAGCTTAGGAGACTGGAGCTACGAGCAGTACTTC. Amino acid sequence: CASSLGDWSYEQYF.

The gene calls are TRBV30 and TRBJ2-3, with D hard to call. V was clipped by 3 bases and J by 0 bases, with 13 bases between them. The CDR3 is 15 residues long. Germline loops: CDR1 GTSNPN, CDR2 SVGIG (reference sequence). CDR3 DNA sequence: TGTGCCTGGAGGGCAGGCGGAACTAGCACAGATACGCAGTATTTT. It encodes CAWRAGGTSTDTQYF.